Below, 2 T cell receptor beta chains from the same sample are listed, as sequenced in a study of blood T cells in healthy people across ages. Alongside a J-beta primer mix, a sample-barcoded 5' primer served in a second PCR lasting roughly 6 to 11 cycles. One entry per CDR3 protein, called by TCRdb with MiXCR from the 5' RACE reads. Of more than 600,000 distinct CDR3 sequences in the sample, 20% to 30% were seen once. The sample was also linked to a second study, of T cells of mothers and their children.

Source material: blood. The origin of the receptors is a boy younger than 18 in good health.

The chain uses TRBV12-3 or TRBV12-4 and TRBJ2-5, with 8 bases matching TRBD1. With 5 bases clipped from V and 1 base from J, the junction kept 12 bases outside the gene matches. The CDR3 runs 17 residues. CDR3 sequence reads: CASSRGDRGQSQETQYF. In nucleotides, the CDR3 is TGTGCCAGCAGTCGCGGAGACAGGGGCCAGAGCCAAGAGACCCAGTACTTC.

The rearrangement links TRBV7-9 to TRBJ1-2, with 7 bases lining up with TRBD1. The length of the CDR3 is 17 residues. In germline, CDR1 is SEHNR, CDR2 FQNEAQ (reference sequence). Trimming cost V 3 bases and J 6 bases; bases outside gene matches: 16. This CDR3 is CASSFDTRGRESDGYTF. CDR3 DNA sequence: TGTGCCAGCAGCTTCGATACCAGGGGGAGGGAGTCAGATGGCTACACCTTC.